The T cell receptor beta chain described here comes from a study of Graves' ophthalmopathy and Graves' hyperthyroidism. Study results and caveats: Ophthalmopathy progression prediction by the model yielded a sensitivity of 60% to 71% and a specificity of about 72%.

Excluded: other autoimmune disease, uncontrolled infection, pregnancy or lactation. Reliance was placed on clinical symptoms, serum thyroxine, TRAb, thyroid ultrasound and orbital computed tomography for diagnosis. Around 10 ml of fresh blood yielded the PBMCs by density gradient. TCR beta CDR3 regions were amplified from RNA transcripts. Investigators did first-round RT-PCR with HTBI primers, then second-round multiplex PCR. MiXCR, run by TCRdb on the multiplex PCR reads, gives a single entry per CDR3 protein. The profile shows approximately 410,000 distinct CDR3 sequences, approximately 15% of them singletons. This clonotype occurred many times. The antigen is undetermined. The sequence was collected from a woman aged 18-30 years with stable Graves' hyperthyroidism. Sequencing used peripheral blood.

The CDR3 spells CASSYGTDQPQHF. The DNA of the CDR3 is TGTGCCAGCAGTTACGGGACGGACCAGCCCCAGCATTTT. This chain uses TRBV6-2 or TRBV6-3 with TRBJ1-5; tentatively, D is TRBD1 (5 bases). In germline, CDR1 is MNHEY, CDR2 SVGEGT. The CDR3 loop spans 13 amino acids. V shed 2 bases and J shed 7 bases, with 9 bases lying between them.